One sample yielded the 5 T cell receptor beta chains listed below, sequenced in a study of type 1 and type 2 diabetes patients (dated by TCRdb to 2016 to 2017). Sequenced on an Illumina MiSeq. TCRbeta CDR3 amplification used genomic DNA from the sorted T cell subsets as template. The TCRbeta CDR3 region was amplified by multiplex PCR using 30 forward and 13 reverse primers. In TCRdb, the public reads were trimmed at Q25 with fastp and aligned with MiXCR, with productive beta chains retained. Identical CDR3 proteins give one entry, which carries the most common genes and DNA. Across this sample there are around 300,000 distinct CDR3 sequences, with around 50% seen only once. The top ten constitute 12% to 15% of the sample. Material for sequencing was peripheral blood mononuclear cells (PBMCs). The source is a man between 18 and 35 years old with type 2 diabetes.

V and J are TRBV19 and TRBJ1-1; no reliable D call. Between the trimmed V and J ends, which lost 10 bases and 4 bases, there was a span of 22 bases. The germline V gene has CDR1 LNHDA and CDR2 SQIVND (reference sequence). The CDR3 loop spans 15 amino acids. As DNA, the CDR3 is TGTGCCACCATAGTAGGTTCGGGGTCGGTCACTGAAGCTTTCTTT. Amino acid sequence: CATIVGSGSVTEAFF.

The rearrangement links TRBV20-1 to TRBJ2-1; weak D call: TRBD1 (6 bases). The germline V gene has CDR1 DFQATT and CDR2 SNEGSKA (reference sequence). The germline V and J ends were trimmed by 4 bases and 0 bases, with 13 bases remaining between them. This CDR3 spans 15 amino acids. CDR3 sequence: CSATRRTVSYNEQFF. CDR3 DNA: TGCAGTGCTACCCGCCGGACAGTCTCCTACAATGAGCAGTTCTTC.

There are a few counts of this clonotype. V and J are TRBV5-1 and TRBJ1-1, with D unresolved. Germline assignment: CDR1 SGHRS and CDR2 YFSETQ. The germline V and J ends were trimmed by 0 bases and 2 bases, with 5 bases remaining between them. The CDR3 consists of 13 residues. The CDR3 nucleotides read TGCGCCAGCAGCTTGGTTACAAACACTGAAGCTTTCTTT. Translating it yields CASSLVTNTEAFF.

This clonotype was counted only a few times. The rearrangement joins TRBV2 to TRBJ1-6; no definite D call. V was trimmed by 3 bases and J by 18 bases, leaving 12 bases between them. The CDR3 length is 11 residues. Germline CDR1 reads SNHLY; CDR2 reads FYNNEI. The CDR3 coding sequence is TGTGCCAGCAGTGAGTCCCGCATGGGCCACTTT. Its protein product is CASSESRMGHF.

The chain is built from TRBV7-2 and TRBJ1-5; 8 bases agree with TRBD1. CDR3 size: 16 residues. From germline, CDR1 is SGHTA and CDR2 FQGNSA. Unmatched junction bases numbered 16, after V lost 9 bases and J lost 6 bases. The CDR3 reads CASSILGTGGSQPQHF. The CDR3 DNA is TGTGCCAGTAGTATTTTGGGGACAGGCGGTAGTCAGCCCCAGCATTTT.